The 21 T cell receptor beta chains presented below share a single source sample, sequenced in a study of shared clonotypes between healthy human individuals. Assay: immunoSEQ multiplex PCR; the TCRdb copy retains only in-frame clones and omits some. The sample contains 2 million to 2.5 million clones, around 93% of which appear only once. Sequencing was carried out using naive CD4+ T cells from PBMCs. Indicated subset: CD45RA+ positively selected. All receptors derive from a man aged 18-30 years in good health. Some clones in this sample may be carry-over from other donors' samples.

Worth noting for this clone: At the DNA level, this CDR3 is encoded by other sequences in the same sample as well. The rearrangement joins TRBV2 to TRBJ2-1, with 10 bases lining up with TRBD1. Germline CDR1 and CDR2: SNHLY and FYNNEI. The CDR3 runs to 12 residues. Trimming removed 8 bases from V and 7 bases from J; junction bases left unmatched: 2. The DNA of the CDR3 is TGTGCCAGCCGGACAGGGGGGAATGAGCAGTTCTTC. Its protein is CASRTGGNEQFF.

V and J are TRBV7-3 and TRBJ2-2; 8 bases fit TRBD1. Germline trimming cut 4 bases from V and 6 bases from J; bases unmatched to any gene: 4. CDR3 length: 14 amino acids. The germline V gene encodes CDR1 SGHTA and CDR2 FQGTGA. CDR3 sequence reads: CASSSDRVAGELFF. The CDR3 nucleotides read TGTGCCAGCAGCTCGGACAGGGTAGCCGGGGAGCTGTTTTTT.

The chain employs TRBV7-9 and TRBJ2-1; TRBD1 might be the D (6 bases). This CDR3 has 14 residues. Germline V gives CDR1 SEHNR, CDR2 FQNEAQ (reference sequence). Trimming took 4 bases from V and 4 from J, leaving 11 bases between them. The CDR3 region is CASSYKDSYNEQFF. The DNA of the CDR3 is TGTGCCAGCAGCTATAAGGACAGTTACAATGAGCAGTTCTTC.

The rearrangement links TRBV7-3 to TRBJ2-1; D call uncertain. V was shortened by 2 bases and J by 8 bases, with 10 bases between the two germline ends. The V gene's germline CDR1 is SGHTA and CDR2 FQGTGA. There are 13 residues in the CDR3. CDR3 in amino acids: CASSLLSLDEQFF. CDR3 nucleotide sequence: TGTGCCAGCAGCTTACTTAGTTTGGATGAGCAGTTCTTC. The full variable domain, its missing parts supplied by reference TRBV7-3 and TRBJ2-1, is GAGVSQTPSNKVTEKGKYVELRCDPISGHTALYWYRQSLGQGPEFLIYFQGTGAADDSGLPNDRFFAVRPEGSVSTLKIQRTERGDSAVYLCASSLLSLDEQFFGPGTRLTVL.

The V gene is TRBV20-1, the J gene TRBJ1-4; 9 bases map to TRBD1. Germline values: CDR1 DFQATT, CDR2 SNEGSKA (reference sequence). The CDR3 is 10 amino acids. V was pared by 5 bases and J by 11 bases, with 0 bases of the junction left unmatched. Here the CDR3 reads CSAGQGKLFF. CDR3 nucleotide sequence: TGCAGTGCTGGACAGGGGAAACTGTTTTTT.

This chain links TRBV30 with TRBJ2-2; D is unresolved. Trimming took off 2 bases at V and 6 bases at J, with 10 bases between the two ends. The CDR3 loop spans 13 amino acids. Germline V CDR1 and CDR2: GTSNPN, SVGIG (reference sequence). The CDR3 coding sequence is TGTGCCTGGAGTTCCCTCCCCTCCGGGGAGCTGTTTTTT. As protein: CAWSSLPSGELFF.

This clone was counted between two and nine times. V usage is TRBV7-3 and J usage is TRBJ2-2, with D maybe TRBD2 (5 bases). The CDR3 consists of 13 residues. CDR1 SGHTA and CDR2 FQGTGA come from the germline V gene. V was clipped by 10 bases and J by 0 bases, with 9 bases between them. The CDR3 bases are TGTGCCACCAAACTAGCGAACACCGGGGAGCTGTTTTTT. Protein sequence: CATKLANTGELFF.

Turning to this clone: The sample holds other DNA sequences that translate to the same CDR3. The chain is built from TRBV28 and TRBJ1-1; D gene uncertain. V lost 8 bases and J lost 3, with 13 bases in between. Per germline, CDR1 MDHEN and CDR2 SYDVKM. The CDR3 contains 13 residues. This chain's CDR3 is CASSPGGYTEAFF. The CDR3 DNA reads TGTGCCAGCTCTCCGGGAGGGTACACTGAAGCTTTCTTT. Looking up the rest from reference TRBV28 and TRBJ1-1 gives the full variable domain: DVKVTQSSRYLVKRTGEKVFLECVQDMDHENMFWYRQDPGLGLRLIYFSYDVKMKEKGDIPEGYSVSREKKERFSLILESASTNQTSMYLCASSPGGYTEAFFGQGTRLTVV.

The V and J genes are TRBV11-2 and TRBJ1-5; D not resolved. The germline V gene encodes CDR1 SGHAT and CDR2 FQNNGV. This CDR3 spans 16 amino acids. V lost 5 bases and J 4 bases, leaving 18 bases between the germline ends. For the CDR3, the DNA is TGTGCCAGCAGCCGAAGGGCGATGGCAACAAATCAGCCCCAGCATTTT. Translated: CASSRRAMATNQPQHF. The whole variable domain, filled in from reference TRBV11-2 and TRBJ1-5, reads EAGVAQSPRYKIIEKRQSVAFWCNPISGHATLYWYQQILGQGPKLLIQFQNNGVVDDSQLPKDRFSAERLKGVDSTLKIQPAKLEDSAVYLCASSRRAMATNQPQHFGDGTRLSIL.

V and J are TRBV15 and TRBJ1-2, with D possibly being TRBD1 (5 bases). This CDR3 comprises 14 residues. CDR1 LNHNV and CDR2 YYDKDF come from the germline V gene (reference sequence). The ends were cut back, 4 bases at V and 4 bases at J, with 13 bases in the middle. DNA of the CDR3: TGTGCCACCAGCAACGGGCCAGGGCCCTATGGCTACACCTTC. Encoded protein: CATSNGPGPYGYTF.

This chain joins TRBV7-3 and TRBJ2-3, with 10 nucleotides matching TRBD2. The CDR3 is 15 residues long. Trimming cost V 3 bases and J 5 bases; bases outside gene matches: 5. Germline-derived CDR1 and CDR2 are SGHTA and FQGTGA. CDR3 region: CASSFLAGAGDTQYF. As DNA, the CDR3 is TGTGCCAGCAGCTTCCTAGCGGGAGCTGGAGATACGCAGTATTTT.

The rearrangement uses TRBV6-6 and TRBJ1-2; possible D gene TRBD1, 6 bases. The CDR3 spans 14 residues. Trimming removed 4 bases at V and 4 bases at J, with 13 bases between. Germline V gene sequence: CDR1 MNHNY, CDR2 SVGAGI (reference sequence). CDR3 bases: TGTGCCAGCAGTTCACCGGACAGATTCTATGGCTACACCTTC. Protein: CASSSPDRFYGYTF.

The chain links TRBV28 to TRBJ2-7; 8 bases are shared with TRBD2. V lost 6 bases to trimming and J lost 5 bases; unmatched junction nucleotides: 15. Germline loops: CDR1 MDHEN, CDR2 SYDVKM. The CDR3 is made up of 16 amino acids. The CDR3 loop reads CASRLYTGGRTDEQYF. In DNA, the CDR3 is TGTGCCAGCAGGCTTTATACCGGCGGGAGGACCGACGAGCAGTACTTC.

V and J are TRBV7-9 and TRBJ2-5; no clear D gene. This CDR3 contains 17 residues. Looked up from germline, CDR1 is SEHNR and CDR2 is FQNEAQ (reference sequence). Trimming left V 0 bases short and J 0 bases short, with 14 bases between. The CDR3 protein is CASSLAILNLYQETQYF. For the CDR3, the DNA is TGTGCCAGCAGCTTAGCGATCTTGAACTTGTACCAAGAGACCCAGTACTTC.

This clone was seen once. This chain links TRBV6-6 with TRBJ2-7; possible D gene TRBD2, 5 bases. V lost 5 bases, J lost 7 bases, and 21 bases lay in between. Germline V CDR1 and CDR2: MNHNY, SVGAGI (reference sequence). The CDR3 is 15 amino acids. The CDR3 spells CASSGGLAGLGEQYF. DNA of the CDR3: TGTGCCAGCAGTGGTGGCTTGGCGGGCCTGGGGGAGCAGTACTTC.

The CDR3 protein is CASSIPSDRNEKLFF. The CDR3 coding sequence is TGTGCCAGCAGTATACCCTCTGACAGGAATGAAAAACTGTTTTTT. V is TRBV28 and J is TRBJ1-4; tentatively, D is TRBD1 (6 bases). V was pared by 5 bases and J by 5 bases, with 15 bases between. CDR1 is MDHEN and CDR2 is SYDVKM in the germline V gene. The CDR3 contains 15 residues.

The V and J genes are TRBV7-2 and TRBJ2-7; TRBD1 matches at 9 bases. CDR1 and CDR2 from the germline V gene are SGHTA and FQGNSA. The CDR3 loop spans 15 amino acids. V was pared by 5 bases and J by 2 bases, with 7 bases of the junction left unmatched. The CDR3 DNA is TGTGCCAGCAGCCCACTACAGGGGGCCCCCTACGAGCAGTACTTC. This gives the protein CASSPLQGAPYEQYF.

With respect to this clone: The same CDR3 is also encoded by other DNA sequences in this sample. The genes are TRBV30 and TRBJ1-5, with 7 bases that match TRBD1. Germline V gene lookup returns CDR1 GTSNPN and CDR2 SVGIG (reference sequence). This CDR3 spans 14 amino acids. Unmatched junction bases numbered 3, after V lost 3 bases and J lost 1 base. The CDR3 loop reads CAWSGTVSNQPQHF. The CDR3 DNA reads TGTGCCTGGAGCGGGACAGTCAGCAATCAGCCCCAGCATTTT.

A word on this clone: Other nucleotide sequences from this sample produce the same CDR3. The V and J genes are TRBV6-1 and TRBJ2-1; D is undetermined. Trimming stripped 8 bases from V and 4 bases from J, with 3 bases between. Germline assignment: CDR1 MNHNS and CDR2 SASEGT. The CDR3 runs 10 residues. The CDR3 sequence is CASRYNEQFF. Here the CDR3 DNA reads TGTGCCAGCCGGTACAATGAGCAGTTCTTC.

The chain links TRBV7-9 to TRBJ1-1, with D unresolved. Trimming took 2 bases from V and 0 from J, leaving 10 bases between them. Germline loops: CDR1 SEHNR, CDR2 FQNEAQ (reference sequence). The CDR3 is made up of 15 amino acids. CDR3 residues: CASSLRAVMNTEAFF. CDR3 nucleotide sequence: TGTGCCAGCAGCTTAAGGGCGGTCATGAACACTGAAGCTTTCTTT.

This chain uses TRBV30 with TRBJ2-3; D is uncertain. The V gene's germline CDR1 is GTSNPN and CDR2 SVGIG (reference sequence). The V end lost 3 bases, the J end lost 1 base, and 14 bases lay between the germline ends. This CDR3 comprises 15 residues. CDR3 sequence: CAWRGGLTGTDTQYF. The CDR3, as DNA: TGTGCCTGGAGAGGCGGCTTGACTGGCACAGATACGCAGTATTTT.